The T cell receptor beta chain under discussion was sequenced for a study of cytomegalovirus exposure and HLA in healthy donors. Study-level points and caveats: CMV serostatus was the only immune exposure information that was available.

Primers: 60 Vbeta forward and 13 Jbeta reverse. The authors' processing: In a later analysis, 75 million to 85 million unique TCR beta chains included roughly 11 million shared by two or more donors. This table comes from immunoSEQ multiplex PCR, and its TCRdb copy is limited to in-frame clones, with some not included. D and trimming were read from the DNA, whereas the V and J calls and clone size are those reported in that table. The sample includes about 130,000 clones, 75% to 85% seen only once; the top ten take less than 1.5%. The V and J ends lost 2 bases and 9 bases respectively, with 14 bases between them. This CDR3 spans 14 amino acids. From germline, CDR1 is MGHDK and CDR2 SYGVNS. Nominal health characterized the donors when sampled, though unrecorded immune exposures were likely. This clone was recorded once. Its antigen is not identified.

The chain combines TRBV25-1 with TRBJ1-5; weak D call: TRBD1 (5 bases). This clonotype was obtained from a girl aged 2 to 10 in good health and CMV-seronegative. The sample taken for sequencing was PBMCs. CDR3 nucleotides: TGTGCCAGCAGTGAAGGGGCAGGTGGATGGCCCCAGCATTTT. It translates to CASSEGAGGWPQHF.